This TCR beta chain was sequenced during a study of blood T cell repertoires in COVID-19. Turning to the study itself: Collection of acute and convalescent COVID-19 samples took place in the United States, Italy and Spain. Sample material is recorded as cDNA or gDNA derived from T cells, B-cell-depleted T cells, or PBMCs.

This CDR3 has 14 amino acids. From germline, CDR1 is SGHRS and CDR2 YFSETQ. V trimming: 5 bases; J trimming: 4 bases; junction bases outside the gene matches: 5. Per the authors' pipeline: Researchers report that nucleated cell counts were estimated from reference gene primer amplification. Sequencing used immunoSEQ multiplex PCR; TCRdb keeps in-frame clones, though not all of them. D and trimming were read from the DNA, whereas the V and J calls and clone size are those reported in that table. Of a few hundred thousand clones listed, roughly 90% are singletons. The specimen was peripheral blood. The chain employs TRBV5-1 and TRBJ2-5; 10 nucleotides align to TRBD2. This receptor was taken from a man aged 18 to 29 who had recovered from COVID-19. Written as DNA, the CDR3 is TGCGCCAGCAGTGCGGGACTAGCGCGAGAGACCCAGTACTTC. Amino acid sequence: CASSAGLARETQYF.